Following are 7 T cell receptor beta chains from one sample sequenced in a study of a mutant IDH1 vaccine in newly diagnosed glioma (dated by TCRdb to the early 2020s). Per the publication, the time point label means: week 35, safety follow-up. A 20-mer mutant IDH1 peptide at 300 micrograms in Montanide made up each vaccine dose, which was injected subcutaneously together with topical imiquimod. These TCRs' antigens remain unknown. The protocol used for the library was the immunoSEQ multiplex PCR assay. The table was pulled from immuneACCESS by TCRdb, which kept in-frame rearrangements only. Such tables lose some clones; where checked, under half of the loss comes from unresolved V genes, and the rest has no known cause. Here the sample has roughly 44,000 clones; 81% occur a single time. The ten largest make up about 4.5% of the sample. The sequencing here drew on PBMCs, taken from a glioma patient whose treatment included an IDH1 peptide vaccine. All receptors derive from a woman between 40 and 50 years old with glioma. Some clones in this sample may be carry-over from other donors' samples.

This clone is medium-sized in the sample. The chain links TRBV6-5 to TRBJ1-5; the D gene is possibly TRBD1 (6 bases). The CDR3 contains 16 residues. Germline CDR1 reads MNHEY; CDR2 reads SVGAGI. Trimming took off 4 bases at V and 5 bases at J, with 18 bases between the two ends. Here the CDR3 reads CASSFGVREGDQPQHF. The CDR3 DNA sequence: TGTGCCAGCAGTTTTGGAGTCAGGGAGGGGGATCAGCCCCAGCATTTT.

This clone showed up just a few times. CDR3 protein: CASSGRTSVTDTQYF. CDR3 nucleotides: TGCGCCAGCAGTGGGAGGACTAGCGTCACAGATACGCAGTATTTT. V usage is TRBV5-1 and J usage is TRBJ2-3; 9 bases align to TRBD2. The CDR3 contains 15 residues. Germline CDR1 reads SGHRS; CDR2 reads YFSETQ. J was trimmed by 2 bases and V by 5 bases; bases with no gene match: 6.

This chain joins TRBV6-6 and TRBJ1-4; no firm D call. Per germline, CDR1 MNHNY and CDR2 SVGAGI (reference sequence). V dropped 0 bases and J dropped 8 bases, with 4 bases sitting between them. The CDR3 extends over 12 amino acids. The CDR3 is CASSYSGEKLFF. CDR3 sequence (DNA): TGTGCCAGCAGTTACTCAGGAGAAAAACTGTTTTTT.

The CDR3 reads CASSYSTPGTGELFF. The CDR3 DNA is TGTGCCAGCAGCTACAGCACCCCTGGTACCGGGGAGCTGTTTTTT. The V and J genes are TRBV5-5 and TRBJ2-2; D remains ambiguous. The CDR3 spans 15 residues. V was shortened by 3 bases and J by 5 bases, with 14 bases between the two germline ends. Germline V lookup: CDR1 SGHKS, CDR2 YYEKEE (reference sequence).

The V and J genes are TRBV2 and TRBJ2-3; D possibly corresponds to TRBD2 (6 bases). Germline V lookup: CDR1 SNHLY, CDR2 FYNNEI. Trimming removed 4 bases from V and 5 bases from J, with 13 bases in between. This CDR3 spans 14 amino acids. CDR3 sequence (DNA): TGTGCCAGCAGTGTATCCGGGGGAAGAGATACGCAGTATTTT. It codes for CASSVSGGRDTQYF. The entire variable domain, with the rest obtained from reference TRBV2 and TRBJ2-3, is as follows: EPEVTQTPSHQVTQMGQEVILRCVPISNHLYFYWYRQILGQKVEFLVSFYNNEISEKSEIFDDQFSVERPDGSNFTLKIRSTKLEDSAMYFCASSVSGGRDTQYFGPGTRLTVL.

The chain carries TRBV28 and TRBJ1-2; no definite D call. The CDR3 covers 13 residues. Per the germline V gene, CDR1 is MDHEN and CDR2 is SYDVKM. V lost 6 bases to trimming and J lost 4 bases, with 12 bases between them. CDR3 residues: CASRPDGLYGYTF. The CDR3 region has the DNA TGTGCCAGCAGGCCGGACGGACTCTATGGCTACACCTTC.

The chain is built from TRBV25-1 and TRBJ1-1, with 8 bases aligning to TRBD1. Germline values: CDR1 MGHDK, CDR2 SYGVNS. The CDR3 sequence is 14 residues long. V shed 9 bases, J shed 6 bases, and the junction held 12 bases outside the gene matches. CDR3 sequence reads: CASSGTGGNPEAFF. The CDR3 bases are TGTGCCAGTTCCGGGACAGGCGGAAATCCTGAAGCTTTCTTT.